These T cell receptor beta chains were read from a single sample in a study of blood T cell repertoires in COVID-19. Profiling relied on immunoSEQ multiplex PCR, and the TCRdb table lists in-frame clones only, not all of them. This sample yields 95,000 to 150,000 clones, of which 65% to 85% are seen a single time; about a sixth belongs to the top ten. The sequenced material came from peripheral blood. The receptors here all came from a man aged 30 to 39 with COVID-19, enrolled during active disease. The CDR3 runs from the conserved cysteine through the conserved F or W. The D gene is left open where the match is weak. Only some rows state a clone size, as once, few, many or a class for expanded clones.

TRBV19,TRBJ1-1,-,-,TGTGCCAGTAATATCCGGGGAGGGATGAACACTGAAGCTTTCTTT,CASNIRGGMNTEAFF
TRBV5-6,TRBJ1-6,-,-,TGTGCCAGCAGGCAGGGATTTTCACCCCTCCACTTT,CASRQGFSPLHF
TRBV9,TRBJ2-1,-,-,TGTGCCAGCAGCGTAGGTCAGGCCCGCTACAATGAGCAGTTCTTC,CASSVGQARYNEQFF
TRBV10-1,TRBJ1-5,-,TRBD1,TGCGCCAGCAGTGAGAACCAGACGATCCGGGACAGAGATTACAATCAGCCCCAGCATTTT,CASSENQTIRDRDYNQPQHF
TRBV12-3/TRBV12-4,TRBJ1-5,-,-,TGTGCCAGCAGGCGGGGGAATCAGCCCCAGCATTTT,CASRRGNQPQHF
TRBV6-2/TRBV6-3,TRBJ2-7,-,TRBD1,TGTGCCAGCAGTCAGATCAACAGGGACAGGGGCCGGCTGATGCAGTACTTC,CASSQINRDRGRLMQYF
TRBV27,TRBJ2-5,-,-,TGTGCCAGCAGTTTACGGGGGACGGGACTGCAAAAAGAGACCCAGTACTTC,CASSLRGTGLQKETQYF
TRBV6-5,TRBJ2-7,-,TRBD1,TGTGCCAGCAGCCGGACAGGGGCCTCCTACGAGCAGTACTTC,CASSRTGASYEQYF
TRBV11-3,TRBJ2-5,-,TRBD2,TGTGCCAGCAGCTTAGGACTAGCGGGGGGGCTGGGACAAGAGACCCAGTACTTC,CASSLGLAGGLGQETQYF
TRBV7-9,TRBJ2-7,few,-,TGTGCCAGCAGCCCTATTGTATGCTTC,CASSPIVCF
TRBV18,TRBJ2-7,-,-,TGTGCCAGCTCGCAATTCGACCAAAGTGGGGGGACCTACGAGCAGTACTTC,CASSQFDQSGGTYEQYF
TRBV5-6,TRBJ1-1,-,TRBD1,TGTGCCAGCAGCTTGATAGGGGGCGCCCCCGGTACAAACACTGAAGCTTTCTTT,CASSLIGGAPGTNTEAFF
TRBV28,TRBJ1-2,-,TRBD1,TGTGCCAGCAGTAGTGACAGGGATACAAGGAGGTATGGCTACACCTTC,CASSSDRDTRRYGYTF
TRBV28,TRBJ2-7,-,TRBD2,TGTGCCAGCAGTCCAAGGACTAGCGGGGTGATCTCCTACGAGCAGTACTTC,CASSPRTSGVISYEQYF
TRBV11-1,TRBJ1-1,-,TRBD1,TGTGCCAGCAGCTTAACAGGGGCGCCGAACACTGAAGCTTTCTTT,CASSLTGAPNTEAFF
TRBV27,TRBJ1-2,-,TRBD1,TGTGCCAGCACCGGGACAGGGTATGGCTACACCTTC,CASTGTGYGYTF
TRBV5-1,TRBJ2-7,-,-,TGCGCCAGCAGAGGAGGGGACCACTCCTACGAGCAGTACTTC,CASRGGDHSYEQYF
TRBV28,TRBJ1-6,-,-,TGTGCCAGCAGTTTGGGGCAGGATAATTCACCCCTCCACTTT,CASSLGQDNSPLHF
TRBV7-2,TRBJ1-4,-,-,TGTGCCAGCAGTGATCAGTGGGCTGAAAAACTGTTTTTT,CASSDQWAEKLFF
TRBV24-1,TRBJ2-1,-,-,TGTGCCACCAGTGATTCCACAGGAACCGGGTACTACAATGAGCAGTTCTTC,CATSDSTGTGYYNEQFF
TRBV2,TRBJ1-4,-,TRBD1,TGTGCCATCTCTGTCGAGGGACAGAAAGAAAAACTGTTTTTT,CAISVEGQKEKLFF
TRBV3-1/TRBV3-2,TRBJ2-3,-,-,TGTGCCAGCAGCCCGACAGGCACCAGCACAGATACGCAGTATTTT,CASSPTGTSTDTQYF
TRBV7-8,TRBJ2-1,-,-,TGTGCCAGCAGCTTAAACATTATCCCGGGAGTGGTCAATGAGCAGTTCTTC,CASSLNIIPGVVNEQFF
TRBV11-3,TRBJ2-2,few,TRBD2,TGTGCCAGCAGCTCCCGGGGGGTGGTGACCGGGGAGCTGTTTTTT,CASSSRGVVTGELFF